The 17 T cell receptor beta chains below were found in one sample sequenced in a study of glioma-infiltrating T cells. Using RNA template, CDR3s of TCR alpha and beta were amplified with iRepertoire arm-PCR. MiXCR, applied by TCRdb to the multiplex PCR reads, yields one record per CDR3 protein. The data contain 84,000 or so distinct CDR3 sequences, roughly 23% of them singletons. The sample was glioma tissue, nonneoplastic brain tissue, or PBMCs (not recorded which). Source of these receptors: a human donor with low-grade glioma or glioblastoma, undergoing nonglioma brain surgery, or in good health (not recorded which).

In its sample, this clonotype was seen a few times. The chain couples TRBV5-4 to TRBJ2-7; 10 bases align to TRBD2. The length of the CDR3 is 14 residues. Germline CDR1 is SGHNT and CDR2 is YYREEE (reference sequence). After removal of 4 bases from V and 4 bases from J, the junction contained 5 bases not matched to a gene. CDR3 protein: CASSPGLAEYEQYF. The CDR3 DNA reads TGTGCCAGCAGCCCAGGACTAGCGGAGTACGAGCAGTACTTC.

The sample holds many counts of this clonotype. The chain links TRBV5-1 to TRBJ2-1; D unclear. This CDR3 is 12 amino acids long. Looked up from germline, CDR1 is SGHRS and CDR2 is YFSETQ. Trimming shortened V by 3 bases and J by 6 bases, and 7 bases separated the two germline ends. CDR3 residues: CASSSYFNEQFF. DNA of the CDR3: TGCGCCAGCAGCTCCTACTTCAATGAGCAGTTCTTC.

A note on this clonotype: A much more abundant neighbour one base away suggests this may be a read error. The J gene is TRBJ1-5, the V gene TRBV18; D not resolved. The V gene's germline CDR1 is KGHSH and CDR2 LQKENI. Trimming left V 3 bases short and J 2 bases short, with 5 bases between. The CDR3 runs 13 residues. CDR3 DNA: TGTGCCAGCTCACCCTATGGCAATCAGCCCCAGCATTTT. It codes for CASSPYGNQPQHF.

This clonotype was detected many times. CDR3 bases: TGTGCCAGTAGCTTTCTAGCGGGAGGATACGATGAGCAGTTCTTC. This sequence encodes CASSFLAGGYDEQFF. The chain employs TRBV19 and TRBJ2-1; 11 bases map to TRBD2. J lost 8 bases, V lost 6 bases, and 9 bases had no gene match. CDR3 length: 15 residues. The germline V gene encodes CDR1 LNHDA and CDR2 SQIVND (reference sequence). The full variable domain, with the rest looked up from reference TRBV19 and TRBJ2-1, is DGGITQSPKYLFRKEGQNVTLSCEQNLNHDAMYWYRQDPGQGLRLIYYSQIVNDFQKGDIAEGYSVSREKKESFPLTVTSAQKNPTAFYLCASSFLAGGYDEQFFGPGTRLTVL.

The sample holds one count of this clonotype. The genes are TRBV16 and TRBJ2-7; D may be TRBD1 or TRBD2 (6 bases each). Germline CDR1 is KGHSY and CDR2 is FQNENV. The V end lost 7 bases, the J end lost 0 bases, and 19 bases lay between the germline ends. This CDR3 comprises 16 residues. CDR3 nucleotide sequence: TGTGCCAGCAACCCGCTAGGGGGGCAGGGCTCCTACGAGCAGTACTTC. As protein: CASNPLGGQGSYEQYF.

The sample holds many counts of this clonotype. The chain employs TRBV6-5 and TRBJ2-5; 10 nucleotides match TRBD1. CDR3 length equals 15 residues. The germline V gene encodes CDR1 MNHEY and CDR2 SVGAGI. Trimming removed 2 bases from V and 0 bases from J; junction bases left unmatched: 0. The CDR3: CASSYGQGDQETQYF. The CDR3 bases are TGTGCCAGCAGTTACGGACAGGGGGACCAAGAGACCCAGTACTTC.

To note about this clonotype: The junction departs from germline at one end; a sequencing error may be responsible. The chain joins TRBV2 to TRBJ1-5; 9 bases align to TRBD1. The CDR3 sequence is 16 residues long. The germline CDR1 and CDR2 sequences are SNHLY and FYNNEI. Here the CDR3 reads CASSGPGTGNNRPQHF. In nucleotides, the CDR3 is TGTGCCAGCAGCGGACCCGGGACAGGGAATAATCGGCCCCAGCATTTT. The full variable domain, in which reference TRBV2 and TRBJ1-5 provide the parts outside the CDR3, is EPEVTQTPSHQVTQMGQEVILRCVPISNHLYFYWYRQILGQKVEFLVSFYNNEISEKSEIFDDQFSVERPDGSNFTLKIRSTKLEDSAMYFCASSGPGTGNNRPQHFGDGTRLSIL.

A word on this clonotype: This could be a read error, since a much larger clone is one nucleotide away. The J gene is TRBJ1-4, the V gene TRBV6-4; perhaps TRBD1 as D (6 bases). Germline CDR1 is MRHNA and CDR2 is SNTAGT. The CDR3 is 16 residues long. The CDR3: CASSDSLRTDNEKLLF. In DNA form, the CDR3 reads TGTGCCAGCAGTGACTCCCTTCGGACAGACAATGAAAAACTGCTTTTT.

At least ten counts were recorded for this clonotype. The chain is built from TRBV15 and TRBJ2-3; the match to TRBD2 covers 9 bases. V lost 6 bases to trimming and J lost 2 bases; unmatched junction nucleotides: 9. This CDR3 is 16 amino acids long. CDR1 and CDR2 from the germline V gene are LNHNV and YYDKDF (reference sequence). The CDR3 protein is CATREGLAGDTDTQYF. Here the CDR3 DNA reads TGTGCCACCAGAGAGGGGTTAGCGGGGGACACAGATACGCAGTATTTT.

In this sample, this clonotype turned up many times. The rearrangement joins TRBV4-1 to TRBJ1-5; no firm D call. V was trimmed by 0 bases and J by 8 bases, leaving 11 bases between them. The CDR3 runs to 14 residues. From germline, CDR1 is MGHRA and CDR2 YSYEKL. CDR3 in amino acids: CASSQEWVPKPQHF. CDR3 bases: TGCGCCAGCAGCCAAGAATGGGTTCCAAAGCCCCAGCATTTT.

This clonotype was picked up many times. For the CDR3, the DNA is TGTGCCAGCAGTGGCCCCGGGACTGGAGCATGGTACGAGCAGTACTTC. Translating gives CASSGPGTGAWYEQYF. The chain combines TRBV6-2 or TRBV6-3 with TRBJ2-7, with D possibly TRBD2 on 6 matching bases. CDR1 is MNHEY and CDR2 is SVGEGT in the germline V gene. The CDR3 runs 16 residues. Trimming stripped 5 bases from V and 4 bases from J, with 21 bases between.

This clonotype was observed many times. This chain connects TRBV29-1 to TRBJ2-7, with TRBD2 matching 13 bases. CDR1 is SQVTM and CDR2 is ANQGSEA in the germline V gene. CDR3 length: 14 amino acids. Trimming cost V 6 bases and J 2 bases; bases outside gene matches: 4. CDR3: CSVRTSGSTYEQYF. DNA of the CDR3: TGCAGCGTGCGGACTAGCGGGAGCACCTACGAGCAGTACTTC.

This clonotype turned up a few times. The chain combines TRBV30 with TRBJ1-6, with no clear D. This CDR3 is built from 13 residues. The germline gives CDR1 GTSNPN, CDR2 SVGIG (reference sequence). Deletions cut 6 bases from V and 7 bases from J, with 13 bases between. Here the CDR3 reads CACATRRNSPLHF. DNA for the CDR3: TGTGCCTGCGCTACAAGGCGCAATTCACCCCTCCACTTT.

This clonotype has more than one count but fewer than ten. V usage is TRBV29-1 and J usage is TRBJ2-1, with unresolved D. The germline CDR1 and CDR2 sequences are SQVTM and ANQGSEA. Trimming pared 7 bases from V and 0 bases from J, leaving 4 bases between. The CDR3 spans 11 residues. The CDR3 bases are TGCAGCGGGAGCTCCTACAATGAGCAGTTCTTC. It yields the protein CSGSSYNEQFF.

Many counts were recorded for this clonotype. The CDR3 is CASSYSMVSNQPQHF. The CDR3 DNA is TGTGCCAGCAGTTACTCGATGGTTAGCAATCAGCCCCAGCATTTT. V is TRBV6-2 or TRBV6-3 and J is TRBJ1-5; no clear D. This CDR3 comprises 15 residues. CDR1 is MNHEY and CDR2 is SVGEGT in the germline V gene. The ends were cut back, 0 bases at V and 0 bases at J, with 6 bases in the middle.

This clonotype was recorded many times. This chain links TRBV24-1 with TRBJ2-5; maybe TRBD2 (6 bases). CDR3 length equals 14 residues. Germline CDR1 is KGHDR and CDR2 is SFDVKD. Trimming shortened V by 3 bases and J by 4 bases, and 11 bases separated the two germline ends. CDR3 in amino acids: CATSDTRTTETQYF. The CDR3 nucleotides read TGTGCCACCAGTGATACCCGGACTACAGAGACCCAGTACTTC.

The chain links TRBV10-2 to TRBJ2-7; the match to TRBD2 covers 11 bases. Trimming removed 2 bases from V and 4 bases from J; junction bases left unmatched: 4. Germline assignment: CDR1 WSHSY and CDR2 SAAADI. This CDR3 is built from 15 residues. CDR3 DNA sequence: TGCGCCAGCAGTGAGGGAGTAGCGGGAGGGTACGAGCAGTACTTC. Its translation: CASSEGVAGGYEQYF.